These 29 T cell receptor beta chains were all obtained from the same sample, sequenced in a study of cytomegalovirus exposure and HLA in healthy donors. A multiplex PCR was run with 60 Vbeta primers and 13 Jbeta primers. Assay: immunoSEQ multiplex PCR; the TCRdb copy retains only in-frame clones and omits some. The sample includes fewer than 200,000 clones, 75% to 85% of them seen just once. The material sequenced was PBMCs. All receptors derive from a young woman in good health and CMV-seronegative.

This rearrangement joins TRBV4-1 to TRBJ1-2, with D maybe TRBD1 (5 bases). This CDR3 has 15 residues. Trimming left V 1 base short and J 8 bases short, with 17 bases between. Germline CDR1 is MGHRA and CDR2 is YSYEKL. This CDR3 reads CASSQAGSPGEGYTF. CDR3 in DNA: TGCGCCAGCAGCCAAGCAGGGTCCCCCGGCGAGGGCTACACCTTC.

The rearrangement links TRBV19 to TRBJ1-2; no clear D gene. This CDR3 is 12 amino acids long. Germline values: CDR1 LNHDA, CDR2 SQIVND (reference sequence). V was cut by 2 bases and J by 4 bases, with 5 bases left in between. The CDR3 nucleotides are TGTGCCAGTAGTATACCCCGCTATGGCTACACCTTC. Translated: CASSIPRYGYTF.

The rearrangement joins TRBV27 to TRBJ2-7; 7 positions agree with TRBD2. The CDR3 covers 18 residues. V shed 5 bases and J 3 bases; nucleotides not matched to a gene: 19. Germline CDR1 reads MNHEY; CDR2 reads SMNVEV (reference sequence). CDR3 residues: CASSPTLNLGGIGYEQYF. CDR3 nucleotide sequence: TGTGCCAGCAGTCCCACTCTAAACCTGGGAGGGATCGGCTACGAGCAGTACTTC.

This chain's CDR3 is CSAETGVGEKLFF. The CDR3 bases are TGCAGCGCCGAGACAGGGGTCGGTGAAAAACTGTTTTTT. The chain is built from TRBV29-1 and TRBJ1-4, with 8 bases aligning to TRBD1. The CDR3 is 13 amino acids. The trim removed 7 bases at V and 7 bases at J, leaving 8 bases unmatched. CDR1 and CDR2 from the germline V gene are SQVTM and ANQGSEA.

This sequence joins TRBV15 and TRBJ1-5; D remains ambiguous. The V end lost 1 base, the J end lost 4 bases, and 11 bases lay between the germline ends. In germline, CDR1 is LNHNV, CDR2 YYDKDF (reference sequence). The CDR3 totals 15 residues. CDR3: CATSRGRGMNQPQHF. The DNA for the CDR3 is TGTGCCACCAGCAGAGGGAGAGGTATGAATCAGCCCCAGCATTTT.

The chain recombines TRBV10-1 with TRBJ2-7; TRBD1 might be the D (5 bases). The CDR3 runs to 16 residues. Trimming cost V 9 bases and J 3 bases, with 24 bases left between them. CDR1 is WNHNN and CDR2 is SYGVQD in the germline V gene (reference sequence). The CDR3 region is CARKRAWQGSNYEQYF. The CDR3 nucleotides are TGCGCCAGGAAACGAGCATGGCAGGGTAGTAACTACGAGCAGTACTTC.

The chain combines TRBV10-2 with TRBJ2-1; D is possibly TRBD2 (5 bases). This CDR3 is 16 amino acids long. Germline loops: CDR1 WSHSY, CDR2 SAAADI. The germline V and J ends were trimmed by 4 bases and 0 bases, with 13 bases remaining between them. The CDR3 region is CASSGGPIFSYNEQFF. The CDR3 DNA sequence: TGCGCCAGCAGTGGAGGGCCTATCTTCTCCTACAATGAGCAGTTCTTC.

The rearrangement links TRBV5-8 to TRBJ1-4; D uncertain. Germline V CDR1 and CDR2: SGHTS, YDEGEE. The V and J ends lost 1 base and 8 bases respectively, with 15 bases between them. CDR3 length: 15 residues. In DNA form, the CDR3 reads TGTGCCAGCAGCTTGTATGACATGGCGGGGGAAAAACTGTTTTTT. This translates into CASSLYDMAGEKLFF.

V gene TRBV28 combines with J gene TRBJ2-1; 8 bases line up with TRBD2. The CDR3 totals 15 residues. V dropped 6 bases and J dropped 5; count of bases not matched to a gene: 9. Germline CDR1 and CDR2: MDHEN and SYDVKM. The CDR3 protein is CASSPPAGGNNEQFF. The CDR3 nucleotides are TGTGCCAGCAGCCCTCCCGCGGGAGGTAACAATGAGCAGTTCTTC.

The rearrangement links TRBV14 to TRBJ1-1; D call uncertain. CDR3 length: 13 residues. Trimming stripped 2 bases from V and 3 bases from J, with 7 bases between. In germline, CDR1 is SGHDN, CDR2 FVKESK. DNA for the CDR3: TGTGCCAGCAGCCAAAATTCGGACACTGAAGCTTTCTTT. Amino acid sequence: CASSQNSDTEAFF.

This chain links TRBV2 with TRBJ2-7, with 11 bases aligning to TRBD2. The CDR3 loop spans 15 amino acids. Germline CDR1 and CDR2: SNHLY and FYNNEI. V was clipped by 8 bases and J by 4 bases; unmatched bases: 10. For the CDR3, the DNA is TGTGCCAGCGGCTTAGCGGGGGGGGGACATTACGAGCAGTACTTC. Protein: CASGLAGGGHYEQYF.

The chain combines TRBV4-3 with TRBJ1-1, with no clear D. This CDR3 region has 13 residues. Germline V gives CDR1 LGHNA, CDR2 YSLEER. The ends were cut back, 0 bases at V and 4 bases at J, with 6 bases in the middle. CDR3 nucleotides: TGCGCCAGCAGCCAAGACGAGGGCACTGAAGCTTTCTTT. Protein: CASSQDEGTEAFF.

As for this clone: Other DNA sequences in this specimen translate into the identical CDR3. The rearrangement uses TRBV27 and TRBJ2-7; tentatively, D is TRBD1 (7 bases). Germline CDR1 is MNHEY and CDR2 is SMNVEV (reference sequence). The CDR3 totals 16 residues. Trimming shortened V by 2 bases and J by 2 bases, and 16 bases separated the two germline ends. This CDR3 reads CASSLADGRGAYEQYF. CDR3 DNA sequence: TGTGCCAGCAGTTTAGCTGATGGCAGGGGGGCCTACGAGCAGTACTTC.

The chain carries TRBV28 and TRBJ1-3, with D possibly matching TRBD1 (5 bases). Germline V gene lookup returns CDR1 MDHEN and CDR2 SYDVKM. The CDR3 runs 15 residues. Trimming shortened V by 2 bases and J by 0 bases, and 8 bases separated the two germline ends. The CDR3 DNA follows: TGTGCCAGCAGTTTAGGGGCGAGCTCTGGAAACACCATATATTTT. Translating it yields CASSLGASSGNTIYF.

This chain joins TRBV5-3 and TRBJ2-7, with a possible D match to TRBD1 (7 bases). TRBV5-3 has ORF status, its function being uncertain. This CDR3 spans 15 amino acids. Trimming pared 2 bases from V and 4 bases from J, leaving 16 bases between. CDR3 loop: CARSFVLAGGYEQYF. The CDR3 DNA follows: TGTGCCAGAAGCTTTGTTCTGGCAGGGGGGTACGAGCAGTACTTC.

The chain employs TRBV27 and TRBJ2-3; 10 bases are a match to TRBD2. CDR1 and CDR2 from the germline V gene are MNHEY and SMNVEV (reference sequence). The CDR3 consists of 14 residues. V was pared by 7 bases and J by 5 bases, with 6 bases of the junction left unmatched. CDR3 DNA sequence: TGTGCCAGCATCAGCGGGGGGGCCGGAGATACGCAGTATTTT. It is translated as CASISGGAGDTQYF.

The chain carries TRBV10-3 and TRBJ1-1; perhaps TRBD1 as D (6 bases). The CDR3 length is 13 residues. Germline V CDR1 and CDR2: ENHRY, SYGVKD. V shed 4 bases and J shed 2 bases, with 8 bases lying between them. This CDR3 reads CAISGTANTEAFF. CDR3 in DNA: TGTGCCATCAGTGGGACAGCCAACACTGAAGCTTTCTTT.

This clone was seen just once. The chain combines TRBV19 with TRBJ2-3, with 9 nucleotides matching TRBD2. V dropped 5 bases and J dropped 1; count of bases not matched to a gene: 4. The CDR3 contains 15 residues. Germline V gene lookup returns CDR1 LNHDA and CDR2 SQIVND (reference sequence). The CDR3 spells CASSLRGGGTDTQYF. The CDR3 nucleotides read TGTGCCAGTAGTCTCCGCGGGGGGGGCACAGATACGCAGTATTTT.

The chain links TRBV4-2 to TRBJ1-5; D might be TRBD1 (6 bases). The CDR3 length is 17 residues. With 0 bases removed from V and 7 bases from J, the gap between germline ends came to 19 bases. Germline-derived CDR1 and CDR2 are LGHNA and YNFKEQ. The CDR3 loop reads CASSQDGQGPFGQPQHF. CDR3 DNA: TGTGCCAGCAGCCAAGATGGTCAGGGGCCCTTCGGACAGCCCCAGCATTTT.

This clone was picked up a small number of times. The CDR3 DNA sequence: TGTGCCAGCACCCTTTCCGACAGGGCTGGAGGCTACACCTTC. Translated: CASTLSDRAGGYTF. This chain links TRBV6-1 with TRBJ1-2; 7 bases map to TRBD1. Looked up from germline, CDR1 is MNHNS and CDR2 is SASEGT. V lost 7 bases and J lost 8; bases outside the gene matches: 13. The CDR3 is 14 residues long.

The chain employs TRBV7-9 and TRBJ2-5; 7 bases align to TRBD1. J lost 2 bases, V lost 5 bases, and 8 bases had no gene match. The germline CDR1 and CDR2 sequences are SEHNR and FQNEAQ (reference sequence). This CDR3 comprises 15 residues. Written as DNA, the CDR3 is TGTGCCAGCAGCAGGGACAGCTATTATCAAGAGACCCAGTACTTC. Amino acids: CASSRDSYYQETQYF.

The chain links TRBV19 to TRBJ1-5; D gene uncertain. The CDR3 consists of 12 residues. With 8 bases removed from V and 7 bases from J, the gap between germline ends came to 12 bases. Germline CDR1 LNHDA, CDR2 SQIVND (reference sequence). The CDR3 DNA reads TGTGCCAGTGGGGAGGGAGCACAGCCCCAGCATTTT. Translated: CASGEGAQPQHF.

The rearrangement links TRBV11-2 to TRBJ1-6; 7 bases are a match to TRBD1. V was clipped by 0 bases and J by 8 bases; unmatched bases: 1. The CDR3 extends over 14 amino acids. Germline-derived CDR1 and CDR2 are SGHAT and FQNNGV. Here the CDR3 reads CASSLEQGYSPLHF. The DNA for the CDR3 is TGTGCCAGCAGCTTAGAACAGGGGTATTCACCCCTCCACTTT.

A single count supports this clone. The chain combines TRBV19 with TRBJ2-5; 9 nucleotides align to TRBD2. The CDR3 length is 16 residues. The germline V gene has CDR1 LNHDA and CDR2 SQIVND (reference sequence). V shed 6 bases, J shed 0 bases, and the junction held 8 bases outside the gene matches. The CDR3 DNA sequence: TGTGCCAGTAGGCTTAGCGGGAGTATGAACCAAGAGACCCAGTACTTC. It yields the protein CASRLSGSMNQETQYF. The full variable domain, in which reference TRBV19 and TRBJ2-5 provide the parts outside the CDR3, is DGGITQSPKYLFRKEGQNVTLSCEQNLNHDAMYWYRQDPGQGLRLIYYSQIVNDFQKGDIAEGYSVSREKKESFPLTVTSAQKNPTAFYLCASRLSGSMNQETQYFGPGTRLLVL.

DNA of the CDR3: TGTGCCATGAACGAGGAGGGCATAGGAAATGAGCAGTTCTTC. It specifies CAMNEEGIGNEQFF. The gene calls are TRBV10-3 and TRBJ2-1; D is possibly TRBD2 (6 bases). The CDR3 is made up of 14 amino acids. Germline V gene sequence: CDR1 ENHRY, CDR2 SYGVKD. Between the trimmed V and J ends, which lost 9 bases and 7 bases, there was a span of 19 bases.

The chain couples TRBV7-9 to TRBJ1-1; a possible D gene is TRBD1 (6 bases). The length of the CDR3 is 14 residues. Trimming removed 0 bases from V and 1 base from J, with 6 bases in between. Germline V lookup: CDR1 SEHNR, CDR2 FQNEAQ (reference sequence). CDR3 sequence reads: CASSLARGNTEAFF. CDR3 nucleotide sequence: TGTGCCAGCAGCTTAGCCAGGGGGAACACTGAAGCTTTCTTT.

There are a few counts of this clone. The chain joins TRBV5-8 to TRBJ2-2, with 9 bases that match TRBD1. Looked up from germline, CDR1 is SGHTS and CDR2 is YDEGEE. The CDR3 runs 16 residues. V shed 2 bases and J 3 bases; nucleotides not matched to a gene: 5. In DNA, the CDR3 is TGTGCCAGCAGCTTACAGGACAGGGGTTACACCGGGGAGCTGTTTTTT. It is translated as CASSLQDRGYTGELFF.

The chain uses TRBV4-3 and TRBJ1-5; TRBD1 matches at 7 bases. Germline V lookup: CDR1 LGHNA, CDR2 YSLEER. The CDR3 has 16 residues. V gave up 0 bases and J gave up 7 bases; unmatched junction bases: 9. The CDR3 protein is CASSQDSGRGAQPQHF. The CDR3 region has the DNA TGCGCCAGCAGCCAAGATTCGGGCAGGGGGGCGCAGCCCCAGCATTTT.

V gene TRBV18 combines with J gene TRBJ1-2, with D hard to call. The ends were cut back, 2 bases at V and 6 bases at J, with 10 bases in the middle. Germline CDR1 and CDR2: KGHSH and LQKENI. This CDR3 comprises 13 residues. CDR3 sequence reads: CASSPFSEDGYTF. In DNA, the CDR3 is TGTGCCAGCTCACCATTTTCCGAGGATGGCTACACCTTC. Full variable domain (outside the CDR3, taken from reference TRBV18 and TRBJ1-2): NAGVMQNPRHLVRRRGQEARLRCSPMKGHSHVYWYRQLPEEGLKFMVYLQKENIIDESGMPKERFSAEFPKEGPSILRIQQVVRGDSAAYFCASSPFSEDGYTFGSGTRLTVV.